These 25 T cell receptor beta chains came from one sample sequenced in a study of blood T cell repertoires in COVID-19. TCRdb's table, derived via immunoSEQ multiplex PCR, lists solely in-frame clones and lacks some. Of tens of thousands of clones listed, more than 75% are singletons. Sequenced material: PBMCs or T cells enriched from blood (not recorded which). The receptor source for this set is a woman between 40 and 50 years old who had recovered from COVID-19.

The CDR3 spells CASSFSEDTDTQYF. CDR3 sequence (DNA): TGCGCCAGCAGCTTCTCGGAGGACACAGATACGCAGTATTTT. The V and J genes are TRBV5-1 and TRBJ2-3, with D perhaps TRBD2 (5 bases). The germline gives CDR1 SGHRS, CDR2 YFSETQ. V was clipped by 2 bases and J by 2 bases, with 9 bases between them. The CDR3 is 14 residues long.

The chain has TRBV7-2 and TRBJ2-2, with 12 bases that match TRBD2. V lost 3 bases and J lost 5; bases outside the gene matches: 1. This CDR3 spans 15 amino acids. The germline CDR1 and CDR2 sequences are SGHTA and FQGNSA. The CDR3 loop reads CASSLLAGGTGELFF. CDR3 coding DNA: TGTGCCAGCAGCTTGCTAGCGGGGGGGACCGGGGAGCTGTTTTTT. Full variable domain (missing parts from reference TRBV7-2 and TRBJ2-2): GAGVSQSPSNKVTEKGKDVELRCDPISGHTALYWYRQSLGQGLEFLIYFQGNSAPDKSGLPSDRFSAERTGGSVSTLTIQRTQQEDSAVYLCASSLLAGGTGELFFGEGSRLTVL.

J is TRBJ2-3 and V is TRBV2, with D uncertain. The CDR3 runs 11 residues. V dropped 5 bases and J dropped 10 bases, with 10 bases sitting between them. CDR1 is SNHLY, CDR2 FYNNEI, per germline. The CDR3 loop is CASSQKEPQYF. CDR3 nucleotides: TGTGCCAGCAGTCAGAAAGAACCGCAGTATTTT.

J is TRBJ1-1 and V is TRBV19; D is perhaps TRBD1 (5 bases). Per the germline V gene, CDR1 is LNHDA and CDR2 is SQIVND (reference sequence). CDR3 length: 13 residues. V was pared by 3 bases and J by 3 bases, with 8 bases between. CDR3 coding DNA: TGTGCCAGTAGTATTGGGGGGGACACTGAAGCTTTCTTT. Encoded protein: CASSIGGDTEAFF. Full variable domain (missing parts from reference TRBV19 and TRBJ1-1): DGGITQSPKYLFRKEGQNVTLSCEQNLNHDAMYWYRQDPGQGLRLIYYSQIVNDFQKGDIAEGYSVSREKKESFPLTVTSAQKNPTAFYLCASSIGGDTEAFFGQGTRLTVV.

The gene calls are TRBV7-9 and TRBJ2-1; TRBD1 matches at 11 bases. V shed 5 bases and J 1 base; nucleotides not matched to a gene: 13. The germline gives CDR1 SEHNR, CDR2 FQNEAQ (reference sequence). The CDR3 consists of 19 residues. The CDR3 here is CASSSRTGGPQRSYNEQFF. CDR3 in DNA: TGTGCCAGCAGCAGTAGGACAGGGGGCCCCCAACGTTCCTACAATGAGCAGTTCTTC.

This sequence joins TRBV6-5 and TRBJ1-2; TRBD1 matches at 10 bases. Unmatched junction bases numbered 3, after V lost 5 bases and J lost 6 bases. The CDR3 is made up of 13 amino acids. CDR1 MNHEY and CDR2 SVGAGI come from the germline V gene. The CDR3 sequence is CASSPGQGNGYTF. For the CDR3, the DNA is TGTGCCAGCAGTCCGGGACAGGGGAATGGCTACACCTTC.

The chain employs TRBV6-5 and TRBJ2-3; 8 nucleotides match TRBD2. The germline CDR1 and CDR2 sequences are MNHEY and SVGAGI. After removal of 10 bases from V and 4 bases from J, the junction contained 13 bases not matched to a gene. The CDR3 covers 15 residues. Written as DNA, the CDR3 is TGTGCCACCCCCCCGGTAGCGGGGACTGCAGATACGCAGTATTTT. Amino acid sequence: CATPPVAGTADTQYF.

The CDR3 DNA reads TGTGCCAGCAGCCATGCGGGGGGGCCTAGAGCCAAAAACATTCAGTACTTC. Its translation is CASSHAGGPRAKNIQYF. The gene calls are TRBV3-1 (or the pseudogene TRBV3-2) and TRBJ2-4; 9 bases match TRBD2. Germline V CDR1 and CDR2: LGHDT, YNNKEL (reference sequence). The CDR3 is 17 amino acids. With 3 bases clipped from V and 0 bases from J, the junction kept 6 bases outside the gene matches.

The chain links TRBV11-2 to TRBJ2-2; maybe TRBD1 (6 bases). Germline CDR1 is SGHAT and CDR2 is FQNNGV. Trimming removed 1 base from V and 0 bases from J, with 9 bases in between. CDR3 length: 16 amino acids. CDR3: CASSLGNRANTGELFF. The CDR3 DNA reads TGTGCCAGCAGCTTAGGGAACAGGGCGAACACCGGGGAGCTGTTTTTT. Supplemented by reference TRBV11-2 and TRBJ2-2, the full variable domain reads EAGVAQSPRYKIIEKRQSVAFWCNPISGHATLYWYQQILGQGPKLLIQFQNNGVVDDSQLPKDRFSAERLKGVDSTLKIQPAKLEDSAVYLCASSLGNRANTGELFFGEGSRLTVL.

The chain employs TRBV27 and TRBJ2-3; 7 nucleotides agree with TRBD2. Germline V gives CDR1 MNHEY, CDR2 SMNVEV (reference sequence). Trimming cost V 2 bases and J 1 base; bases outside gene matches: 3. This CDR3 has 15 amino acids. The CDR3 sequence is CASSLASGGTDTQYF. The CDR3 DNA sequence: TGTGCCAGCAGTTTAGCTAGCGGTGGCACAGATACGCAGTATTTT.

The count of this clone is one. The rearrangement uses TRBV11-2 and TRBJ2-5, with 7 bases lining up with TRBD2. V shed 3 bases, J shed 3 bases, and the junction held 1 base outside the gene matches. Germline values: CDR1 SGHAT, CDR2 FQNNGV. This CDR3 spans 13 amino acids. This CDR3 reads CASSFGLEETQYF. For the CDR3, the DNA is TGTGCCAGCAGCTTCGGACTAGAAGAGACCCAGTACTTC.

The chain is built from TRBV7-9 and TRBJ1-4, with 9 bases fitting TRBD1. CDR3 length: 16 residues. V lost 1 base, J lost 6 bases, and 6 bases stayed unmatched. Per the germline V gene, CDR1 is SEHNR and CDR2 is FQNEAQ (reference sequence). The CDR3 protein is CASSLVGTGSHEKLFF. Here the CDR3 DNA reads TGTGCCAGCAGCTTAGTGGGGACAGGGTCCCATGAAAAACTGTTTTTT.

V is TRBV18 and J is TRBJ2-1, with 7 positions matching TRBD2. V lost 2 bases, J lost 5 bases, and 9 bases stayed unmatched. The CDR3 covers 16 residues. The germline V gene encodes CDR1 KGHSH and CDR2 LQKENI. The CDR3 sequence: CASSPEGGGRDNEQFF. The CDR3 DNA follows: TGTGCCAGCTCACCAGAAGGCGGAGGGAGGGACAATGAGCAGTTCTTC. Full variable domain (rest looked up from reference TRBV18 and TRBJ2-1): NAGVMQNPRHLVRRRGQEARLRCSPMKGHSHVYWYRQLPEEGLKFMVYLQKENIIDESGMPKERFSAEFPKEGPSILRIQQVVRGDSAAYFCASSPEGGGRDNEQFFGPGTRLTVL.

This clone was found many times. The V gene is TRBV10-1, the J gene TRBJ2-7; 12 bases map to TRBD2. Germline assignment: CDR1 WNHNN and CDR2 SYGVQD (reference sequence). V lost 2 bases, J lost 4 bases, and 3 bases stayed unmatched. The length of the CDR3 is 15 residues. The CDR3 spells CASSEQTSGGYEQYF. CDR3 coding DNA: TGCGCCAGCAGTGAGCAGACTAGCGGGGGTTACGAGCAGTACTTC.

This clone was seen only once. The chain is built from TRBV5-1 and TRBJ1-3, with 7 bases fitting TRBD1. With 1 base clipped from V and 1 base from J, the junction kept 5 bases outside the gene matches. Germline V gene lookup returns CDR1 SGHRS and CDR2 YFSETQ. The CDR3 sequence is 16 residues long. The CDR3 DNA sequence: TGCGCCAGCAGCTTGAGACAGGGACTGTCTGGAAACACCATATATTTT. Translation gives CASSLRQGLSGNTIYF.

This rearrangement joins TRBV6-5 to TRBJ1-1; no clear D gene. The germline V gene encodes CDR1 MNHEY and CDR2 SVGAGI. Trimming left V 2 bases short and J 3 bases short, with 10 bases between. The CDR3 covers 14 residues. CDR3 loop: CASSYGVADTEAFF. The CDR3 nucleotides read TGTGCCAGCAGTTACGGGGTAGCGGACACTGAAGCTTTCTTT.

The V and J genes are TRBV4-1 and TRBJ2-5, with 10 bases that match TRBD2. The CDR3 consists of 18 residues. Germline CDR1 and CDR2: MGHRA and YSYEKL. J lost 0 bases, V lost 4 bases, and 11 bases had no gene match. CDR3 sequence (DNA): TGCGCCAGCAGCCCTCCATCCCCTAGCGGGAGATACCAAGAGACCCAGTACTTC. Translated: CASSPPSPSGRYQETQYF.

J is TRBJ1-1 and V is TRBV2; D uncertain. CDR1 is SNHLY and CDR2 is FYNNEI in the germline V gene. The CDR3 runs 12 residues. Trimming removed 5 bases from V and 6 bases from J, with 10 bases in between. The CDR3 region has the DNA TGTGCCAGCAGTTTCGGGGAGTCTGAAGCTTTCTTT. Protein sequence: CASSFGESEAFF.

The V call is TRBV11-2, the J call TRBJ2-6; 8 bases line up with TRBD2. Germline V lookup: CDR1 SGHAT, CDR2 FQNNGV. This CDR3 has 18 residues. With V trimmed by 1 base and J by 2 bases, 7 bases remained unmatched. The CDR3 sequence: CASSLVLAGLAGANVLTF. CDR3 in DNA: TGTGCCAGCAGCTTAGTGTTAGCGGGGCTGGCTGGGGCCAACGTCCTGACTTTC.

The CDR3: CASSYSGTGISPLHF. The CDR3 nucleotides read TGTGCCAGCAGTTACTCCGGGACAGGGATTTCACCCCTCCACTTT. The genes are TRBV6-5 and TRBJ1-6; 9 bases line up with TRBD1. Trimming at V came to 0 bases and at J to 9 bases, leaving 3 bases not matched to a gene. The CDR3 runs 15 residues. Germline CDR1 and CDR2: MNHEY and SVGAGI.

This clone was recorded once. The CDR3 bases are TGTGCCAGCAGCCTAAGCGGGAACACCGGGGAGCTGTTTTTT. The encoded protein is CASSLSGNTGELFF. The chain combines TRBV9 with TRBJ2-2, with a possible D match to TRBD2 (5 bases). Looked up from germline, CDR1 is SGDLS and CDR2 is YYNGEE. Between the trimmed V and J ends, which lost 4 bases and 1 base, there was a span of 8 bases. The CDR3 sequence is 14 residues long.

The CDR3 DNA reads as TGCGCCAGCAGCCAAGAAGGCGGGGGGGCCGAGACCCAGTACTTC. As protein: CASSQEGGGAETQYF. The chain joins TRBV4-1 to TRBJ2-5; 9 nucleotides match TRBD2. Germline V gene data show CDR1 as MGHRA and CDR2 as YSYEKL. This CDR3 has 15 amino acids. Trimming removed 0 bases from V and 5 bases from J; junction bases left unmatched: 4.

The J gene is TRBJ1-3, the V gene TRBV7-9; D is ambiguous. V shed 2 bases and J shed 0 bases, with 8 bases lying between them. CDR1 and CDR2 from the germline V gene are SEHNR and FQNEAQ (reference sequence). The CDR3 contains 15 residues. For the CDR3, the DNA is TGTGCCAGCAGCTTAATGGGGAGCTCTGGAAACACCATATATTTT. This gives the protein CASSLMGSSGNTIYF.

The CDR3 nucleotides read TGTGCCAGCAGCTTAGCTGGGACCGGGACAGGTTATGGCTACACCTTC. It specifies CASSLAGTGTGYGYTF. The chain joins TRBV7-2 to TRBJ1-2; 8 nucleotides line up with TRBD1. CDR1 and CDR2 (germline): SGHTA, FQGNSA. There are 16 residues in the CDR3. The trim removed 0 bases at V and 5 bases at J, leaving 8 bases unmatched.

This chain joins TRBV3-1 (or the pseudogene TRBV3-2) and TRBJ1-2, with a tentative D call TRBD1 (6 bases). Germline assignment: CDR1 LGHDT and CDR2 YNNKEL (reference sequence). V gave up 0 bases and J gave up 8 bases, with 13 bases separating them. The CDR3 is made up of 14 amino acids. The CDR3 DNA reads TGTGCCAGCAGCCAAGAGAGGGCAGGGGAGGGCTACACCTTC. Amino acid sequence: CASSQERAGEGYTF.